These T cell receptor beta chains were read from a single sample in a study of T cells in Graves' hyperthyroidism and ophthalmopathy. One entry per CDR3 protein, called by TCRdb with MiXCR from the multiplex PCR reads. The sample yields around 500,000 distinct CDR3 sequences, 15% to 20% seen once. Sequenced sample: blood. The receptors stem from a woman younger than 45 with Graves' ophthalmopathy. Both conserved end residues are part of each CDR3. The order of the fields is J gene, V gene, D gene, clone size, CDR3 DNA, CDR3 protein. D genes are given only for firm matches. Not every row has a clone size; where given, it reads once, few, many or a size class.

>TRBJ2-7|TRBV2|.|many
TGTGCCAGCATGAGGGAAGGGAGCTCCTACGAGCAGTACTTC
CASMREGSSYEQYF
>TRBJ2-1|TRBV20-1|TRBD2|many
TGCAGTGCTAGCGGGACTAGGTCGGGCAATGAGCAGTTCTTC
CSASGTRSGNEQFF
>TRBJ2-5|TRBV5-8|TRBD2|.
TGTGCCAGCAGCTTGGGACTAACGGGAGGTATTGGGGAGACCCAGTACTTC
CASSLGLTGGIGETQYF
>TRBJ2-7|TRBV3-1|.|.
TGTGCCAGCAGCCAAGATCAGAAAGGGGACGAGCAGTACTTC
CASSQDQKGDEQYF
>TRBJ1-5|TRBV6-1|.|.
TGTGCCAGCCGAGGGGCGAGCAATCAGCCCCAGCATTTT
CASRGASNQPQHF
>TRBJ2-2|TRBV7-2|TRBD2|many
TGTGCCAGCAGCCCCCCCTTGGGACTAGCGGGAGACACCGGGGAGCTGTTTTTT
CASSPPLGLAGDTGELFF
>TRBJ1-3|TRBV4-1|.|many
TGCGCCAGCAGCCAGCCAGGGGCTGGAAACACCATATATTTT
CASSQPGAGNTIYF
>TRBJ1-4|TRBV9|.|.
TGTGCCAGCAGCGTAAGGCCAGGGGATGAAAAACTGTTTTTT
CASSVRPGDEKLFF
>TRBJ2-7|TRBV2|.|many
TGTGCCAGCAGTGAAGGGGTAAAAGGATACGAGCAGTACTTC
CASSEGVKGYEQYF
>TRBJ2-6|TRBV7-9|.|.
TGTGCCAGCAGCTCTTTGACCCCCGCCGGGGCCAACGTCCTGACTTTC
CASSSLTPAGANVLTF
>TRBJ2-3|TRBV20-1|.|many
TGCAGTGCCCCCGCGCGGACCCTTCTCACAGATACGCAGTATTTT
CSAPARTLLTDTQYF
>TRBJ2-2|TRBV14|.|.
TGTGCCAGCAGCAATGACCGCGGCGGGGAGCTGTTTTTT
CASSNDRGGELFF
>TRBJ2-1|TRBV13|.|.
TGTGCCAGCAGTCAACTTGGGCGGTCCTTCTCCTACGAGCAGTTCTTC
CASSQLGRSFSYEQFF
>TRBJ1-1|TRBV3-1|.|many
TGTGCCAGCAGCCAAGATGGGGGGGCGGTTGAAGCTTTCTTT
CASSQDGGAVEAFF
>TRBJ2-7|TRBV9|.|many
TGTGCCAGCAGCGTAGACCCAAAGGAGGGCGAGCAGTACTTC
CASSVDPKEGEQYF
>TRBJ1-5|TRBV7-8|.|many
TGTGCCAGCAGCCCAAGGGTTTACAGCAATCAGCCCCAGCATTTT
CASSPRVYSNQPQHF
>TRBJ1-2|TRBV10-2|TRBD1|many
TGCGCCAGCAGTGAGCCTTTCGGGACAGGGGTTAACTATGGCTACACCTTC
CASSEPFGTGVNYGYTF
>TRBJ2-3|TRBV24-1|TRBD1|few
TGTGCCACCAGCAAAAACAGGGGGCGTCCAGATACGCAGTATTTT
CATSKNRGRPDTQYF
>TRBJ1-3|TRBV4-2|.|.
TGTGCCAGCAGCCAAGAGTCCAGCAACTCTGGAAACACCATATATTTT
CASSQESSNSGNTIYF
>TRBJ2-7|TRBV5-1|.|many
TGCGCCAGCAGCTTGGGTTCTCTTCTCCAGTACTTC
CASSLGSLLQYF
>TRBJ2-3|TRBV20-1|TRBD2|.
TGCAGTGCTACGGGACTAGCGGGAGATCCGAGCGGTCGTAGGCACCCAGATACGCAGTATTTT
CSATGLAGDPSGRRHPDTQYF
>TRBJ2-3|TRBV28|TRBD1|many
TGTGCCAGCCGACAGGGGGCCGCAGATACGCAGTATTTT
CASRQGAADTQYF
>TRBJ1-5|TRBV2|TRBD1|many
TGTGCCAGCAGGGACAGGGCGCGCAATCAGCCCCAGCATTTT
CASRDRARNQPQHF
>TRBJ2-3|TRBV20-1|.|.
TGCAGTGCTAGGCGTAGCGGCTACTACACAGATACGCAGTATTTT
CSARRSGYYTDTQYF
>TRBJ2-7|TRBV20-1|.|.
TGCAGTGCTAGTATGTGGACCAACAACGAGCAGTACTTC
CSASMWTNNEQYF
>TRBJ2-7|TRBV6-2/TRBV6-3|.|.
TGTGCCAGCAGAGAAGGGCTACGCGGGCAGTACTTC
CASREGLRGQYF
>TRBJ2-1|TRBV20-1|.|many
TGCAGTGCTCCCCCCATCCCGGCGGAGAGCTCCTACAATGAGCAGTTCTTC
CSAPPIPAESSYNEQFF
>TRBJ2-7|TRBV7-9|TRBD2|few
TGTGCCAGCAGCCACGACGGGACTAGCGGGAGAGTACGAAGGTACGAGCAGTACTTC
CASSHDGTSGRVRRYEQYF
>TRBJ1-4|TRBV7-2|.|few
TGTGCCAGCAGCTTACTCACAGAAAAACTGTTTTTT
CASSLLTEKLFF
>TRBJ2-5|TRBV20-1|TRBD2|many
TGCAGTGCCGTACTCGCGATAGATAGCGGGAGGGCCTCTGAGACCCAGTACTTC
CSAVLAIDSGRASETQYF